This T cell receptor (beta chain) was retrieved from a study of T-cell reconstitution after alpha-beta-depleted transplantation in children. Unique molecular identifiers were used in preparing the TCRbeta library. Each CDR3 protein is one row after TCRdb ran MiXCR on the PCR reads. The sample lists some 400,000 distinct CDR3 sequences, roughly 20% occurring once. Germline V lookup: CDR1 LNHDA, CDR2 SQIVND (reference sequence). V gave up 7 bases and J gave up 1 base, with 10 bases separating them. This CDR3 has 14 amino acids. The material sequenced was PBMCs from the stem cell graft donor, taken from the stem cell graft. The receptor's source is a human donor who donated a stem cell graft to a child with acute myeloid leukemia. V gene TRBV19 combines with J gene TRBJ2-2; D remains unclear. CDR3 region: CASTQRVNTGELFF. In DNA, the CDR3 is TGTGCCAGTACCCAACGAGTGAACACCGGGGAGCTGTTTTTT.